The present T cell receptor (beta chain) was sequenced within a study of a mutant IDH1 vaccine in newly diagnosed glioma. As for time point: baseline, week 1 (first vaccination visit). Treatment in this sample: pre-vaccination baseline after standard-of-care therapy. Donors harbored newly found WHO grade 3 or 4 IDH1-mutant, ATRX-lost astrocytomas. The CDR3 totals 15 residues. CDR1 is SGHTA, CDR2 FQGNSA, per germline. The V end was cut by 5 bases, the J end by 2 bases, with 14 bases between. The data were produced by immunoSEQ multiplex PCR, yet TCRdb's version contains in-frame clones alone and is incomplete. The table includes around 50,000 clones, about nine tenths detected once.

This TCR came from a man in his forties with glioma. Sequenced material: PBMCs, taken from a glioma patient treated with radiotherapy, temozolomide or both. This chain links TRBV7-2 with TRBJ2-3; D perhaps matches TRBD1 (6 bases). The CDR3 sequence is CASSARGLNTDTQYF. CDR3 DNA: TGTGCCAGCAGCGCGAGGGGGTTGAACACAGATACGCAGTATTTT.